What follows are 27 T cell receptor beta chains derived from one specimen sequenced in a study of T cells after posttransplantation cyclophosphamide. Busulfan-fludarabine conditioning, marrow transplant, and cyclophosphamide on days +3 and +4 were administered. Sequenced by immunoSEQ multiplex PCR; TCRdb stores in-frame clones only, minus some. The repertoire consists of 8,000 to 10,000 clones, none detected only once. The material sequenced was PBMCs, taken less than 370 days after allogeneic stem cell transplant with posttransplant cyclophosphamide. All receptors derive from a male patient in his fifties or sixties who received an allogeneic stem cell transplant from a related donor and was CMV-positive. Some T cells here may be from the graft donor.

This clone occurred many times. This chain connects TRBV7-9 to TRBJ2-7, with 14 bases matching TRBD2. The V segment lost 5 bases and the J segment 12 bases; nucleotides outside the gene matches: 9. Germline V gene data show CDR1 as SEHNR and CDR2 as FQNEAQ (reference sequence). The CDR3 runs 14 residues. The CDR3 region is CASSDAGLAGEMYF. The CDR3 DNA follows: TGTGCCAGCAGCGATGCGGGACTAGCGGGAGAAATGTACTTC.

In this sample, this clone turned up many times. V and J are TRBV5-6 and TRBJ2-3; a possible D gene is TRBD2 (6 bases). The CDR3 sequence is 18 residues long. CDR1 is SGHDT and CDR2 is YYEEEE in the germline V gene. V was pared by 1 base and J by 5 bases, with 23 bases between. In DNA, the CDR3 is TGTGCCAGCAGCTTGAAGTTTTCCGTAGCGGTTGGGGTAGATACGCAGTATTTT. Its protein is CASSLKFSVAVGVDTQYF.

This clone was seen many times. The CDR3 coding sequence is TGTGCCAGCAGCTACCGGGAAACCTACGAGCAGTACTTC. The encoded protein is CASSYRETYEQYF. This sequence joins TRBV5-6 and TRBJ2-7; D perhaps matches TRBD2 (5 bases). The germline V gene encodes CDR1 SGHDT and CDR2 YYEEEE. The CDR3 is 13 amino acids. Trimming took 3 bases from V and 2 from J, leaving 9 bases between them.

The V call is TRBV7-2, the J call TRBJ2-3, with D perhaps TRBD2 (5 bases). The CDR3 is 15 amino acids. Trimming stripped 5 bases from V and 1 base from J, with 13 bases between. The germline gives CDR1 SGHTA, CDR2 FQGNSA. In DNA, the CDR3 is TGTGCCAGCAGCCCCCGAGGGCTCGGCACAGATACGCAGTATTTT. This translates into CASSPRGLGTDTQYF.

This clone was seen at least ten times. The chain is built from TRBV5-1 and TRBJ1-2; 7 nucleotides agree with TRBD1. The CDR3 extends over 14 amino acids. CDR1 and CDR2 from the germline V gene are SGHRS and YFSETQ. The V and J ends lost 1 base and 6 bases, in that order; junction bases with no gene match: 6. For the CDR3, the DNA is TGCGCCAGCAGCTTGTCGAGACAGGGCGATGGCTACACCTTC. It is translated as CASSLSRQGDGYTF.

This chain joins TRBV11-1 and TRBJ1-1; 10 bases map to TRBD1. Germline CDR1 SGHAT, CDR2 FQDESV (reference sequence). J gave up 7 bases and V 3 bases, and 2 bases lay outside the gene matches. The CDR3 runs to 13 residues. The CDR3 DNA reads as TGTGCCAGCAGCTTGGGACAGGGGAATGAAGCTTTCTTT. Amino acid sequence: CASSLGQGNEAFF.

This clone was recorded at least ten times. This chain connects TRBV7-8 to TRBJ2-5, with D perhaps matching TRBD2 (5 bases). The germline V gene encodes CDR1 SGHVS and CDR2 FQNEAQ. V lost 5 bases and J lost 1, with 17 bases in between. The CDR3 consists of 16 residues. The CDR3 spells CASSQDSQGFQETQYF. The CDR3 nucleotides read TGTGCCAGCAGCCAGGACTCACAAGGGTTCCAAGAGACCCAGTACTTC.

This clone is termed large. The chain has TRBV4-1 and TRBJ2-3; 9 positions agree with TRBD2. CDR3 length: 13 amino acids. Germline CDR1 is MGHRA and CDR2 is YSYEKL. J was trimmed by 14 bases and V by 5 bases; bases with no gene match: 11. CDR3 DNA: TGCGCCAGCAGCTATGGGTCGCGGGGGGGTCGGTATTTT. Amino acid sequence: CASSYGSRGGRYF.

This clone was detected many times. CDR3 in amino acids: CASSPRGGTEKLFF. DNA of the CDR3: TGCGCCAGCAGCCCTAGGGGGGGTACTGAAAAACTGTTTTTT. The J gene is TRBJ1-4, the V gene TRBV5-1, with TRBD1 as a possible D gene (6 bases). The CDR3 is 14 amino acids. The V and J ends lost 4 bases and 7 bases respectively, with 14 bases between them. The germline gives CDR1 SGHRS, CDR2 YFSETQ.

This clone showed up many times. The chain links TRBV10-3 to TRBJ2-1; the D is unclear. Trimming took off 7 bases at V and 6 bases at J, with 16 bases between the two ends. CDR3 length: 14 amino acids. Per germline, CDR1 ENHRY and CDR2 SYGVKD. DNA for the CDR3: TGTGCCATCACCCAGCCTCAAAAGCGCAATGAGCAGTTCTTC. Translated, it gives CAITQPQKRNEQFF.

In this sample, this clone turned up many times. The chain employs TRBV5-4 and TRBJ2-7; 7 bases are shared with TRBD2. Looked up from germline, CDR1 is SGHNT and CDR2 is YYREEE (reference sequence). There are 16 residues in the CDR3. The V segment lost 1 base and the J segment 5 bases; nucleotides outside the gene matches: 12. This chain's CDR3 is CASSLIGMAGEDEQYF. The CDR3 nucleotides are TGTGCCAGCAGCTTGATCGGAATGGCGGGGGAAGACGAGCAGTACTTC. The entire variable domain, with the rest obtained from reference TRBV5-4 and TRBJ2-7, is as follows: ETGVTQSPTHLIKTRGQQVTLRCSSQSGHNTVSWYQQALGQGPQFIFQYYREEENGRGNFPPRFSGLQFPNYSSELNVNALELDDSALYLCASSLIGMAGEDEQYFGPGTRLTVT.

The sample holds many counts of this clone. The chain uses TRBV27 and TRBJ1-1, with 7 bases identical to TRBD1. Germline V gives CDR1 MNHEY, CDR2 SMNVEV (reference sequence). V lost 6 bases and J lost 0; bases outside the gene matches: 7. This CDR3 contains 15 residues. DNA for the CDR3: TGTGCCAGCAGGGGGACAGTTCGAATGAACACTGAAGCTTTCTTT. This codes for CASRGTVRMNTEAFF.

This clone was found many times. The rearrangement uses TRBV6-6 and TRBJ2-7, with D unresolved. CDR3 length: 14 amino acids. Per germline, CDR1 MNHNY and CDR2 SVGAGI (reference sequence). V lost 4 bases and J lost 6, with 16 bases in between. The CDR3 coding sequence is TGTGCCAGCAGTTCCCCCCAGAGTAGCCCCGAGCAGTACTTC. Translated, it gives CASSSPQSSPEQYF.

Many counts were recorded for this clone. The chain joins TRBV6-5 to TRBJ1-5; 7 nucleotides line up with TRBD1. With 4 bases clipped from V and 7 bases from J, the junction kept 7 bases outside the gene matches. There are 14 residues in the CDR3. In germline, CDR1 is MNHEY, CDR2 SVGAGI. CDR3 DNA sequence: TGTGCCAGCAGTTTAAGACAGGGTGGGCAGCCCCAGCATTTT. Its translation: CASSLRQGGQPQHF.

There are many counts of this clone. The chain employs TRBV5-1 and TRBJ1-1; D uncertain. CDR1 SGHRS and CDR2 YFSETQ come from the germline V gene. V lost 1 base and J lost 5, with 12 bases in between. CDR3 length: 14 amino acids. The chain's CDR3 is CASSLLSIGTEAFF. DNA for the CDR3: TGCGCCAGCAGCTTGTTGTCCATCGGGACTGAAGCTTTCTTT.

This clone was seen repeatedly, ten times or more. The chain carries TRBV7-8 and TRBJ1-5; 7 bases match TRBD1. This CDR3 is built from 15 residues. CDR1 is SGHVS and CDR2 is FQNEAQ in the germline V gene. V lost 5 bases to trimming and J lost 1 base; unmatched junction nucleotides: 5. The CDR3 DNA follows: TGTGCCAGCAGCCCGACAGGGACGAGCAATCAGCCCCAGCATTTT. Translation: CASSPTGTSNQPQHF.

This clone was seen ten or more times. This chain joins TRBV5-1 and TRBJ2-7; 7 positions match TRBD1. The CDR3 is 15 residues long. V was clipped by 4 bases and J by 1 base; unmatched bases: 8. Germline lookup yields CDR1 SGHRS and CDR2 YFSETQ. The CDR3 protein is CASSPGQVVSYEQYF. DNA of the CDR3: TGCGCCAGCAGCCCAGGACAGGTCGTATCCTACGAGCAGTACTTC.

This clone is deemed medium-sized. The V call is TRBV5-4, the J call TRBJ2-7; 7 bases match TRBD1. This CDR3 region has 13 residues. J gave up 4 bases and V 4 bases, and 5 bases lay outside the gene matches. CDR1 SGHNT and CDR2 YYREEE come from the germline V gene (reference sequence). In DNA form, the CDR3 reads TGTGCCAGCAGCCTAAGGACAGGATACGAGCAGTACTTC. Amino acid sequence: CASSLRTGYEQYF.

This clone showed up many times. The chain employs TRBV7-2 and TRBJ1-1; TRBD1 matches at 7 bases. The J segment lost 0 bases and the V segment lost 5 bases, leaving 3 bases of the junction unmatched. From germline, CDR1 is SGHTA and CDR2 FQGNSA. The CDR3 has 14 residues. This chain's CDR3 is CASSAGTVNTEAFF. DNA of the CDR3: TGTGCCAGCAGCGCCGGGACAGTGAACACTGAAGCTTTCTTT.

This clone was seen many times. The CDR3 spells CASSSPDSYEQYF. In DNA, the CDR3 is TGTGCCAGCTCATCCCCGGACAGCTACGAGCAGTACTTC. The chain has TRBV18 and TRBJ2-7, with D possibly TRBD1 on 6 matching bases. Germline V CDR1 and CDR2: KGHSH, LQKENI. The CDR3 is 13 amino acids. V lost 5 bases and J 3 bases, leaving 11 bases between the germline ends.

This clone is classed as medium-sized. This chain connects TRBV4-1 to TRBJ2-3, with TRBD1 as a possible D gene (5 bases). Germline V gives CDR1 MGHRA, CDR2 YSYEKL. Between the trimmed V and J ends, which lost 5 bases and 0 bases, there was a span of 12 bases. The CDR3 has 15 residues. CDR3 nucleotides: TGCGCCAGCAGCTTTGACAGTGGTAGCACAGATACGCAGTATTTT. Its protein is CASSFDSGSTDTQYF.

This clone occurred many times. The V and J genes are TRBV5-4 and TRBJ2-7, with D perhaps TRBD2 (6 bases). The length of the CDR3 is 14 residues. From germline, CDR1 is SGHNT and CDR2 YYREEE (reference sequence). Between the trimmed V and J ends, which lost 0 bases and 6 bases, there was a span of 13 bases. The CDR3 loop reads CASSLDGRPSEQYF. Written as DNA, the CDR3 is TGTGCCAGCAGCTTGGACGGGAGACCGTCCGAGCAGTACTTC.

This clone has ten or more counts. The genes are TRBV6-6 and TRBJ1-3; the match to TRBD1 covers 7 bases. Germline lookup yields CDR1 MNHNY and CDR2 SVGAGI (reference sequence). With V trimmed by 4 bases and J by 7 bases, 10 bases remained unmatched. This CDR3 comprises 15 residues. The chain's CDR3 is CASSSTDRARNTIYF. The CDR3 DNA reads TGTGCCAGCAGTTCCACAGACAGGGCCCGGAACACCATATATTTT.

There are many counts of this clone. The genes are TRBV7-6 and TRBJ2-1; 7 nucleotides match TRBD1. Germline V CDR1 and CDR2: SGHVS, FNYEAQ. V lost 0 bases, J lost 5 bases, and 10 bases stayed unmatched. The CDR3 is 17 amino acids. CDR3: CASSLARGPGGNNEQFF. For the CDR3, the DNA is TGTGCCAGCAGCTTAGCGCGAGGGCCAGGGGGTAACAATGAGCAGTTCTTC.

By share, this clone counts as medium-sized. The chain couples TRBV5-6 to TRBJ1-4; possible D gene TRBD1, 5 bases. V shed 4 bases and J shed 0 bases, with 13 bases lying between them. The CDR3 totals 16 residues. The germline V gene has CDR1 SGHDT and CDR2 YYEEEE. The CDR3 DNA sequence: TGTGCCAGCAGCAATTGGGACTTCCCAACTAATGAAAAACTGTTTTTT. The encoded protein is CASSNWDFPTNEKLFF.

This clone has ten or more counts. The rearrangement joins TRBV15 to TRBJ1-6, with a possible D match to TRBD1 (6 bases). V was cut by 5 bases and J by 7 bases, with 9 bases left in between. The length of the CDR3 is 13 residues. Germline CDR1 and CDR2: LNHNV and YYDKDF (reference sequence). The CDR3 coding sequence is TGTGCCACCAGCCCCAGGGGAAATTCACCCCTCCACTTT. Translated: CATSPRGNSPLHF.

This clone came up many times. V usage is TRBV10-3 and J usage is TRBJ1-2, with D perhaps matching TRBD1 (5 bases). Between the trimmed V and J ends, which lost 10 bases and 6 bases, there was a span of 21 bases. The CDR3 has 14 residues. The V gene's germline CDR1 is ENHRY and CDR2 SYGVKD. The CDR3 bases are TGTGCCACCACACGCGTTACAGGAGCTCATGGCTACACCTTC. This translates into CATTRVTGAHGYTF.